This entry lists 11 T cell receptor beta chains sequenced from one sample in a study of cytomegalovirus exposure and HLA in healthy donors. Researchers ran the PCR with 60 Vbeta and 13 Jbeta primers. Sequenced by immunoSEQ multiplex PCR; TCRdb stores in-frame clones only, minus some. Altogether roughly 100,000 clones are present, around 15% being singletons, with the ten largest covering 0.8% to 0.95%. Sequenced sample: PBMCs. These TCRs come from a female donor in good health and CMV-seronegative.

V usage is TRBV6-1 and J usage is TRBJ1-1, with 8 bases fitting TRBD1. CDR3 length: 14 residues. Unmatched junction bases numbered 7, after V lost 6 bases and J lost 4 bases. Germline assignment: CDR1 MNHNS and CDR2 SASEGT. The CDR3 spells CASRTITGGTEAFF. The CDR3 nucleotides read TGTGCCAGCAGAACTATAACAGGGGGCACTGAAGCTTTCTTT.

The chain is built from TRBV7-3 and TRBJ2-3; 7 bases map to TRBD1. Germline V CDR1 and CDR2: SGHTA, FQGTGA. CDR3 size: 14 residues. The junction had 7 bases not matched to a gene; V was cut back by 5 bases and J by 5 bases. In DNA form, the CDR3 reads TGTGCCAGCAGCCAGACAGGGTTTGGAGATACGCAGTATTTT. It translates to CASSQTGFGDTQYF.

V gene TRBV7-2 combines with J gene TRBJ2-1, with D tentatively TRBD2 (7 bases). CDR1 and CDR2 (germline): SGHTA, FQGNSA. The CDR3 consists of 14 residues. V was trimmed by 0 bases and J by 8 bases, leaving 11 bases between them. As DNA, the CDR3 is TGTGCCAGCAGCTTAGCGGGGGGGGGCCATGAGCAGTTCTTC. Protein: CASSLAGGGHEQFF.

This clone was counted a few times. The V gene is TRBV12-5, the J gene TRBJ1-1, with D hard to call. Germline V lookup: CDR1 LGHNT, CDR2 FRNRAP. This CDR3 comprises 11 residues. Trimming pared 6 bases from V and 2 bases from J, leaving 4 bases between. The CDR3 sequence: CASGLNTEAFF. The CDR3 nucleotides are TGTGCTAGTGGCCTAAACACTGAAGCTTTCTTT.

The chain carries TRBV25-1 and TRBJ2-1; D gene uncertain. The CDR3 contains 16 residues. Germline CDR1 reads MGHDK; CDR2 reads SYGVNS. Deletions cut 3 bases from V and 0 bases from J, with 12 bases between. The CDR3 DNA is TGTGCCAGCAGTGAGACGAGACCTAGCTCCTACAATGAGCAGTTCTTC. The encoded protein is CASSETRPSSYNEQFF.

The chain uses TRBV7-9 and TRBJ2-7; D may be TRBD1 (6 bases). V gave up 5 bases and J gave up 4 bases, with 15 bases separating them. The CDR3 has 14 residues. Germline V gene sequence: CDR1 SEHNR, CDR2 FQNEAQ (reference sequence). CDR3: CASSRALGQYEQYF. For the CDR3, the DNA is TGTGCCAGCAGCCGAGCACTCGGACAGTACGAGCAGTACTTC.

The V gene is TRBV6-5, the J gene TRBJ2-7; a possible D gene is TRBD2 (6 bases). V was trimmed by 0 bases and J by 0 bases, leaving 9 bases between them. The CDR3 is 15 residues long. In germline, CDR1 is MNHEY, CDR2 SVGAGI. The CDR3 sequence: CASSYSASDSYEQYF. The CDR3 DNA follows: TGTGCCAGCAGTTACTCGGCTAGCGACTCCTACGAGCAGTACTTC.

The chain links TRBV21-1 to TRBJ1-5. TRBV21-1 is described as a pseudogene. This CDR3 spans 10 amino acids. In nucleotides, the CDR3 is TGTGCCAGCAGCCCTACGCCCCAGCATTTT. Residues: CASSPTPQHF.

This clone showed up just a few times. V and J are TRBV28 and TRBJ1-2; 9 bases are shared with TRBD1. Per the germline V gene, CDR1 is MDHEN and CDR2 is SYDVKM. V trimming: 3 bases; J trimming: 0 bases; junction bases outside the gene matches: 5. CDR3 size: 16 residues. Here the CDR3 reads CASSFQGQGANYGYTF. In DNA form, the CDR3 reads TGTGCCAGCAGTTTCCAGGGACAGGGCGCTAACTATGGCTACACCTTC.

This clone was seen a few times. The rearrangement links TRBV25-1 to TRBJ2-2; TRBD2 is a possible D gene (6 bases). V gave up 8 bases and J gave up 7 bases, with 23 bases separating them. The CDR3 has 16 amino acids. Germline CDR1 MGHDK, CDR2 SYGVNS. The CDR3 region has the DNA TGTGCCAGCGTGGGGTTTGGGGCTAGCGCGGGCGGGGAGCTGTTTTTT. Translating it yields CASVGFGASAGGELFF.

There are a few counts of this clone. This sequence joins TRBV6-5 and TRBJ1-5; D is uncertain. CDR3 size: 14 residues. The germline V gene has CDR1 MNHEY and CDR2 SVGAGI. V dropped 10 bases and J dropped 5 bases, with 18 bases sitting between them. CDR3 loop: CATSQETWDQPQHF. In nucleotides, the CDR3 is TGTGCCACCAGCCAGGAAACATGGGATCAGCCCCAGCATTTT.